Each of the 16 T cell receptor beta chains below was sequenced from the same sample in a study of response to subunit inactivated influenza vaccine. TCRdb re-called the RT-PCR reads through MiXCR, storing one row per CDR3 protein. The sample lists fewer than 550,000 distinct CDR3 sequences, approximately 24% occurring once. Sequencing was performed on CD4+ T cells sorted from PBMCs, taken 5 days after vaccination. The receptors shown here come from a man between 50 and 59 years old who received an inactivated influenza vaccine.

The chain links TRBV4-2 to TRBJ1-4; D perhaps matches TRBD1 (5 bases). This CDR3 has 16 residues. Per the germline V gene, CDR1 is LGHNA and CDR2 is YNFKEQ. Between the trimmed V and J ends, which lost 0 bases and 4 bases, there was a span of 12 bases. The DNA for the CDR3 is TGTGCCAGCAGCCAAGATGGGGCAGCCTATAATGAAAAACTGTTTTTT. Translated, it gives CASSQDGAAYNEKLFF.

This clonotype was found a few times. A junction end diverges from the germline sequence, so it may reflect a read error. The V and J genes are TRBV20-1 and TRBJ2-2; 8 bases fit TRBD2. The CDR3 is made up of 11 amino acids. CDR1 and CDR2 (germline): DFQATT, SNEGSKA (reference sequence). This CDR3 reads CSAGPGGVLFF. The CDR3 coding sequence is TGCAGTGCTGGCCCCGGGGGGGTGCTGTTTTTT.

V and J are TRBV7-2 and TRBJ2-5, with 9 bases that match TRBD2. The germline V gene has CDR1 SGHTA and CDR2 FQGNSA. CDR3 length: 15 residues. V lost 6 bases, J lost 5 bases, and 10 bases stayed unmatched. In DNA, the CDR3 is TGTGCCAGCAGTTCACAGCGGGAGGAACCGGAGACCCAGTACTTC. Translating gives CASSSQREEPETQYF.

The chain's CDR3 is CSAMGSYNEQFF. CDR3 nucleotide sequence: TGCAGCGCAATGGGATCCTACAATGAGCAGTTCTTC. The gene calls are TRBV29-1 and TRBJ2-1; D is unclear. The V gene's germline CDR1 is SQVTM and CDR2 ANQGSEA. V was trimmed by 7 bases and J by 1 base, leaving 8 bases between them. The CDR3 totals 12 residues.

The CDR3 spells CASNNRDGYEQYF. The CDR3 DNA is TGTGCCAGCAACAACCGGGACGGTTACGAGCAGTACTTC. This rearrangement joins TRBV11-2 to TRBJ2-7, with D tentatively TRBD1 or TRBD2 (5 bases each). The CDR3 totals 13 residues. Germline V gene lookup returns CDR1 SGHAT and CDR2 FQNNGV. Trimming cost V 7 bases and J 4 bases, with 14 bases left between them.

This clonotype was recorded only once. The genes are TRBV9 and TRBJ2-6; D call uncertain. Trimming removed 3 bases at V and 3 bases at J, with 1 base between. CDR1 SGDLS and CDR2 YYNGEE come from the germline V gene. This CDR3 contains 12 residues. The CDR3 DNA sequence: TGTGCCAGCAGCGGTGGGGCCAACGTCCTGACTTTC. Protein: CASSGGANVLTF. The full variable domain, with the rest looked up from reference TRBV9 and TRBJ2-6, is DSGVTQTPKHLITATGQRVTLRCSPRSGDLSVYWYQQSLDQGLQFLIQYYNGEERAKGNILERFSAQQFPDLHSELNLSSLELGDSALYFCASSGGANVLTFGAGSRLTVL.

This rearrangement joins TRBV7-2 to TRBJ2-3, with 9 bases identical to TRBD2. Trimming cost V 3 bases and J 4 bases; bases outside gene matches: 5. The CDR3 is made up of 15 amino acids. The germline V gene has CDR1 SGHTA and CDR2 FQGNSA. The CDR3 protein is CASSFAGGYADTQYF. Written as DNA, the CDR3 is TGTGCCAGCAGCTTCGCGGGAGGGTATGCAGATACGCAGTATTTT.

The chain carries TRBV18 and TRBJ1-2, with 11 bases identical to TRBD1. From germline, CDR1 is KGHSH and CDR2 LQKENI. The CDR3 spans 14 residues. V lost 4 bases and J lost 4; bases outside the gene matches: 2. CDR3: CASSHGQGAYGYTF. CDR3 DNA sequence: TGTGCCAGCTCACACGGACAGGGGGCCTATGGCTACACCTTC.

The CDR3 is CASSKTSGNYNEQFF. DNA for the CDR3: TGTGCCAGCAGTAAGACTAGCGGGAACTACAATGAGCAGTTCTTC. This chain joins TRBV6-2 or TRBV6-3 and TRBJ2-1, with 11 nucleotides matching TRBD2. CDR1 MNHEY and CDR2 SVGEGT come from the germline V gene. The ends lost 5 bases at V and 3 bases at J; junction bases unmatched: 3. This CDR3 is built from 15 residues.

This chain links TRBV29-1 with TRBJ1-1; the D is unclear. Deletions cut 1 base from V and 2 bases from J, with 8 bases between. From germline, CDR1 is SQVTM and CDR2 ANQGSEA. The CDR3 has 13 amino acids. CDR3 in DNA: TGCAGCGTTGAAGTTTCTGAAAACACTGAAGCTTTCTTT. Its translation is CSVEVSENTEAFF.

This clonotype was counted a few times. The chain carries TRBV27 and TRBJ2-7; unclear D gene. The CDR3 consists of 14 residues. Trimming pared 3 bases from V and 3 bases from J, leaving 12 bases between. CDR1 and CDR2 (germline): MNHEY, SMNVEV (reference sequence). CDR3 DNA sequence: TGTGCCAGCAGTTTGACATACACCGACTACGAGCAGTACTTC. Its translation is CASSLTYTDYEQYF.

The rearrangement joins TRBV29-1 to TRBJ2-3; D unclear. CDR1 is SQVTM, CDR2 ANQGSEA, per germline. Deletions cut 4 bases from V and 3 bases from J, with 14 bases between. The CDR3 has 14 amino acids. This CDR3 is CSVANVVGTDTQYF. The CDR3 DNA reads as TGCAGCGTTGCAAACGTAGTAGGTACAGATACGCAGTATTTT.

Many counts were recorded for this clonotype. The chain employs TRBV20-1 and TRBJ2-1, with 12 nucleotides matching TRBD2. The CDR3 spans 15 residues. Germline-derived CDR1 and CDR2 are DFQATT and SNEGSKA (reference sequence). Trimming removed 2 bases from V and 4 bases from J; junction bases left unmatched: 3. The CDR3 loop reads CSARRGTSGYNEQFF. Here the CDR3 DNA reads TGCAGTGCTAGACGCGGGACTAGCGGGTACAATGAGCAGTTCTTC.

J is TRBJ1-1 and V is TRBV5-1; possible D gene TRBD1, 5 bases. The CDR3 is made up of 15 amino acids. The germline V gene encodes CDR1 SGHRS and CDR2 YFSETQ. The V end was cut by 1 base, the J end by 1 base, with 11 bases between. The CDR3 DNA is TGCGCCAGCAGCTTGTATTTCGGGGGGAACACTGAAGCTTTCTTT. This translates into CASSLYFGGNTEAFF.

This clonotype was counted between two and nine times. V and J are TRBV29-1 and TRBJ2-7; D may be TRBD1 (6 bases). Germline V gives CDR1 SQVTM, CDR2 ANQGSEA. Trimming removed 6 bases at V and 2 bases at J, with 14 bases between. The length of the CDR3 is 13 residues. The CDR3 region is CSVAGTSPYEQYF. The CDR3 DNA reads TGCAGCGTCGCCGGGACATCCCCCTACGAGCAGTACTTC.

A few counts support this clonotype. The V call is TRBV12-3 or TRBV12-4, the J call TRBJ2-1; 13 bases map to TRBD2. The ends lost 6 bases at V and 4 bases at J; junction bases unmatched: 9. CDR3 size: 17 residues. The CDR3 is CASSRTGLAGAYNEQFF. CDR3 in DNA: TGTGCCAGCAGCCGGACCGGACTAGCGGGGGCTTACAATGAGCAGTTCTTC.